The rows below give T cell receptor beta chains drawn from one sample of a study of blood T cell repertoires in COVID-19. Assay used: immunoSEQ multiplex PCR; TCRdb lists only in-frame clones, some missing. The profile covers over 250,000 clones, with over 85% appearing a single time and roughly 1.8% taken by the ten largest. Input material: PBMCs or T cells enriched from blood (not recorded which). All receptors come from a woman in her sixties or seventies who had recovered from COVID-19. The conserved cysteine and the conserved F or W are not part of the CDR3 here.

CDR3aa	v_gene	j_gene
ASSPGLGGTRGNEQF	TRBV11-3	TRBJ2-1
ASSSNQGPEAF	TRBV10-2	TRBJ1-1
ASSLGGNEAF	TRBV11-1	TRBJ1-1
SVEDGAGMNTEAF	TRBV29-1	TRBJ1-1
ASSSSFQGYGYT	TRBV11-2	TRBJ1-2
ASSYSGREGRNEQF	TRBV6-5	TRBJ2-1
ASRLQLRGLRGETQY	TRBV3-1/TRBV3-2	TRBJ2-5
ASSVGGARGQETQY	TRBV6-1	TRBJ2-5
ASSPGTRGGITEAF	TRBV28	TRBJ1-1
ASSPLGGNTEAF	TRBV18	TRBJ1-1
ASSLGVGLAINEQF	TRBV7-9	TRBJ2-1
ASSRPNRGRSHQPQH	TRBV5-8	TRBJ1-5
ASSLVTLEKKLF	TRBV5-8	TRBJ1-4
ASTEGGGDTEAF	TRBV2	TRBJ1-1
AISESGRAGTDTQY	TRBV10-3	TRBJ2-3
ASSQDRPGYSNQPQH	TRBV4-2	TRBJ1-5
ASSSRAGVTDTQY	TRBV2	TRBJ2-3
ASTEDSHNSPLH	TRBV19	TRBJ1-6
ASSRYRGKGYT	TRBV6-5	TRBJ1-2
ASSLGHYEQY	TRBV5-1	TRBJ2-7
AIDLYGDRAYGYT	TRBV6-5	TRBJ1-2
ASSESNRPNTEAF	TRBV25-1	TRBJ1-1
SVETGTTKRGLAGVGEQF	TRBV29-1	TRBJ2-1
ASSVDRGQGEAF	TRBV9	TRBJ1-1
ASSYKQGADSPLH	TRBV6-4	TRBJ1-6
ASFLNEQF	TRBV10-2	TRBJ2-1
ASSSQGTYEQY	TRBV19	TRBJ2-7
ASSFLREGEQF	TRBV5-6	TRBJ2-1
ASSLWAGEQNYGYT	TRBV5-1	TRBJ1-2
ASSFGRGVDTEAF	TRBV28	TRBJ1-1
ASSLGTGGNTEAF	TRBV7-6	TRBJ1-1
AVPSAGGGNQPQH	TRBV28	TRBJ1-5
ASSLPGLNTEAF	TRBV7-9	TRBJ1-1
SAKRDISYEQY	TRBV29-1	TRBJ2-7
ASSLAGTSYEQY	TRBV18	TRBJ2-7
ASSLRATNEKLF	TRBV5-1	TRBJ1-4
AITGGNTEAF	TRBV10-3	TRBJ1-1
ASSSVTGSWNEQF	TRBV5-1	TRBJ2-1
ASTPYSGSNYGYT	TRBV2	TRBJ1-2
AWNRGGNQPQH	TRBV30	TRBJ1-5
ASSLGGRGNEQY	TRBV7-2	TRBJ2-7
ASSDSGTSNTGELF	TRBV6-4	TRBJ2-2